This entry lists 20 T cell receptor beta chains sequenced from one sample in a study of early T cells in non-severe SARS-CoV-2 infection. TCRdb itself ran the 5' RACE reads through MiXCR, one entry per CDR3 protein. This sample has about 42,000 distinct CDR3 sequences, with approximately 7.1% found just once. Sequencing was done on a sample of whole blood. All receptors derive from an adult who was a healthcare worker with PCR-confirmed SARS-CoV-2 infection or an uninfected control (not recorded which).

This clonotype was counted only a few times. The CDR3 DNA follows: TGTGCCAGCTCACCGGGTGCACAGGAGCAGTACTTC. Protein sequence: CASSPGAQEQYF. This rearrangement joins TRBV18 to TRBJ2-7; the D is unclear. With 3 bases removed from V and 7 bases from J, the gap between germline ends came to 10 bases. The length of the CDR3 is 12 residues. Germline V lookup: CDR1 KGHSH, CDR2 LQKENI.

This clonotype was counted many times. This chain uses TRBV3-1 with TRBJ1-1; D is perhaps TRBD1 (5 bases). The CDR3 is made up of 15 amino acids. Trimming took off 0 bases at V and 4 bases at J, with 12 bases between the two ends. CDR1 and CDR2 (germline): LGHDT, YNNKEL (reference sequence). The CDR3 coding sequence is TGTGCCAGCAGCCAAGATCCAGGGTGGGGCACTGAAGCTTTCTTT. It translates to CASSQDPGWGTEAFF.

This clonotype has ten or more counts. The rearrangement uses TRBV20-1 and TRBJ1-3, with D hard to call. The length of the CDR3 is 14 residues. From germline, CDR1 is DFQATT and CDR2 SNEGSKA (reference sequence). The V gene lost 1 base and the J gene lost 0 bases, with 7 bases spanning the gap. The CDR3 DNA follows: TGCAGTGCTAGAGGGACTTTCTCTGGAAACACCATATATTTT. Translating it yields CSARGTFSGNTIYF.

This clonotype was seen a few times. The chain combines TRBV7-2 with TRBJ2-6; D gene unclear. Germline CDR1 reads SGHTA; CDR2 reads FQGNSA. CDR3 length: 18 amino acids. The V gene lost 5 bases and the J gene lost 0 bases, with 17 bases spanning the gap. CDR3 sequence: CASSPKPRFASGANVLTF. Here the CDR3 DNA reads TGTGCCAGCAGCCCTAAACCGAGGTTTGCCTCTGGGGCCAACGTCCTGACTTTC.

The table lists this clonotype with many counts. V is TRBV29-1 and J is TRBJ2-7, with D possibly called TRBD1 or TRBD2 (5 bases each). The CDR3 runs to 14 residues. Trimming left V 3 bases short and J 3 bases short, with 15 bases between. CDR1 is SQVTM and CDR2 is ANQGSEA in the germline V gene. CDR3: CSVDGGHGIYEQYF. CDR3 in DNA: TGCAGCGTTGATGGGGGTCACGGTATCTACGAGCAGTACTTC.

The chain carries TRBV27 and TRBJ2-5; TRBD1 or TRBD2 may be the D gene (6 bases each). Germline CDR1 is MNHEY and CDR2 is SMNVEV (reference sequence). This CDR3 contains 15 residues. Trimming cost V 1 base and J 5 bases, with 14 bases left between them. CDR3 nucleotide sequence: TGTGCCAGCAGTTTATTTCGGGGGCGCGAGGAGACCCAGTACTTC. Protein product: CASSLFRGREETQYF.

This clonotype was observed a few times. The CDR3 nucleotides are TGTGCCAGTAGGGCAGACAGACAGCTCAATCAGCCCCAGCATTTT. Its translation: CASRADRQLNQPQHF. The V gene is TRBV19, the J gene TRBJ1-5, with D possibly matching TRBD1 (5 bases). CDR3 length equals 15 residues. Germline CDR1 LNHDA, CDR2 SQIVND (reference sequence). V was clipped by 6 bases and J by 3 bases, with 15 bases between them.

This clonotype was observed many times. The rearrangement uses TRBV25-1 and TRBJ2-7, with D perhaps TRBD1 (5 bases). Germline CDR1 is MGHDK and CDR2 is SYGVNS. The CDR3 has 14 residues. V gave up 3 bases and J gave up 0 bases, with 9 bases separating them. CDR3 DNA sequence: TGTGCCAGCAGTGAGACAGCAAGCTCCTACGAGCAGTACTTC. It encodes CASSETASSYEQYF.

This clonotype was seen a handful of times. J is TRBJ1-2 and V is TRBV12-3 or TRBV12-4, with TRBD1 as a possible D gene (6 bases). The length of the CDR3 is 14 residues. The V gene lost 6 bases and the J gene lost 2 bases, with 13 bases spanning the gap. CDR3 DNA sequence: TGTGCCAGCAGGACCGTTACAGGGAACTATGGCTACACCTTC. Encoded protein: CASRTVTGNYGYTF.

This sequence joins TRBV3-1 and TRBJ2-5, with D possibly TRBD2 on 5 matching bases. The CDR3 has 13 residues. Trimming left V 4 bases short and J 3 bases short, with 9 bases between. CDR1 and CDR2 (germline): LGHDT, YNNKEL (reference sequence). DNA for the CDR3: TGTGCCAGCAGCCGAGCGGCAGAAGAGACCCAGTACTTC. The encoded protein is CASSRAAEETQYF.

The rearrangement links TRBV7-2 to TRBJ1-4; D uncertain. Deletions cut 1 base from V and 10 bases from J, with 19 bases between. Germline CDR1 and CDR2: SGHTA and FQGNSA. CDR3 length: 16 amino acids. The CDR3 DNA sequence: TGTGCCAGCAGCTTAGGGCCCTCTGACCTTAGCGGAAAACTGTTTTTT. This sequence encodes CASSLGPSDLSGKLFF.

This clonotype was seen repeatedly, ten times or more. The chain combines TRBV20-1 with TRBJ1-2, with 8 bases lining up with TRBD1. Germline V gives CDR1 DFQATT, CDR2 SNEGSKA (reference sequence). CDR3 length: 16 amino acids. Trimming cost V 2 bases and J 1 base; bases outside gene matches: 9. CDR3 nucleotide sequence: TGCAGTGCTAGACCGAGACAGGGGCGGGGTAACTATGGCTACACCTTC. This gives the protein CSARPRQGRGNYGYTF.

This clonotype was seen ten or more times. J is TRBJ2-3 and V is TRBV6-1; 10 bases map to TRBD1. There are 16 residues in the CDR3. The V and J ends lost 8 bases and 0 bases, in that order; junction bases with no gene match: 8. Germline loops: CDR1 MNHNS, CDR2 SASEGT. CDR3 DNA: TGTGCCAGCGGGTCCCGACAGGGGGCAAGCACAGATACGCAGTATTTT. This codes for CASGSRQGASTDTQYF.

This clonotype was observed a handful of times. This chain connects TRBV5-8 to TRBJ2-7, with a weak D call TRBD2 (5 bases). In germline, CDR1 is SGHTS, CDR2 YDEGEE. This CDR3 is 15 amino acids long. V shed 4 bases and J shed 4 bases, with 18 bases lying between them. The CDR3 reads CASSTRGRLAYEQYF. The CDR3 DNA is TGTGCCAGCAGCACCCGAGGGCGGCTGGCGTACGAGCAGTACTTC.

This clonotype showed up just a few times. The chain couples TRBV12-5 to TRBJ2-5; 7 bases line up with TRBD2. CDR1 and CDR2 from the germline V gene are LGHNT and FRNRAP. V trimming: 6 bases; J trimming: 3 bases; junction bases outside the gene matches: 7. This CDR3 comprises 14 residues. CDR3 coding DNA: TGTGCTAGTGGCATCAGGGCGGGGGAAGAGACCCAGTACTTC. This translates into CASGIRAGEETQYF.

This clonotype was detected a few times. This rearrangement joins TRBV7-8 to TRBJ2-1, with 11 bases that match TRBD2. The germline V gene has CDR1 SGHVS and CDR2 FQNEAQ. The J segment lost 9 bases and the V segment lost 3 bases, leaving 10 bases of the junction unmatched. The CDR3 covers 16 residues. The CDR3 protein is CASSFGASGGFGEQFF. CDR3 in DNA: TGTGCCAGCAGCTTCGGTGCTAGCGGGGGGTTTGGTGAGCAGTTCTTC.

Ten or more counts support this clonotype. The chain joins TRBV11-2 to TRBJ1-5; 10 bases match TRBD1. This CDR3 spans 15 amino acids. V trimming: 5 bases; J trimming: 6 bases; junction bases outside the gene matches: 7. Germline V gene lookup returns CDR1 SGHAT and CDR2 FQNNGV. CDR3: CASSPTGGGSQPQHF. The CDR3 region has the DNA TGTGCCAGCAGCCCGACAGGGGGCGGGAGTCAGCCCCAGCATTTT.

In this sample, this clonotype turned up many times. J is TRBJ2-3 and V is TRBV9; the D gene is possibly TRBD2 (7 bases). The ends were cut back, 3 bases at V and 4 bases at J, with 9 bases in the middle. In germline, CDR1 is SGDLS, CDR2 YYNGEE. The CDR3 runs 13 residues. As DNA, the CDR3 is TGTGCCAGCAGCGCGGGGGGCTCAGATACGCAGTATTTT. Protein product: CASSAGGSDTQYF.

The CDR3 bases are TGTGCTAGTGGTTACAGGCCAGCAGGGGATACGCAGTATTTT. Amino acid sequence: CASGYRPAGDTQYF. The chain links TRBV12-5 to TRBJ2-3; TRBD1 is a possible D gene (5 bases). V lost 4 bases and J lost 6, with 14 bases in between. Germline values: CDR1 LGHNT, CDR2 FRNRAP. The CDR3 covers 14 residues.

A few counts support this clonotype. This may be a read error, as it is one base from a much larger clone. CDR3 DNA: TGTGTCTGGAGTGTACTGGTTGAAGATACGCAGTATTTT. Protein sequence: CVWSVLVEDTQYF. V gene TRBV30 combines with J gene TRBJ2-3; no clear D gene. The CDR3 contains 13 residues. CDR1 is GTSNPN, CDR2 SVGIG, per germline (reference sequence).